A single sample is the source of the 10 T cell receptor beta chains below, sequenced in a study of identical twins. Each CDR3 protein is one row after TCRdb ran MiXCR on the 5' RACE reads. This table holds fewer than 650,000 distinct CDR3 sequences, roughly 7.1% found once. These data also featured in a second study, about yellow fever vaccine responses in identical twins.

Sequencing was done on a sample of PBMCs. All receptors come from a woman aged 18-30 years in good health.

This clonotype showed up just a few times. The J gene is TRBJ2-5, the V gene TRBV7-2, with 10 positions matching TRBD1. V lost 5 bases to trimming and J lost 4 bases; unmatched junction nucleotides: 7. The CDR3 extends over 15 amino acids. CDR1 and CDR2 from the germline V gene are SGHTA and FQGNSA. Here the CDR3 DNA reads TGTGCCAGCAGCACCCGACAGGGGGCACGAGAGACCCAGTACTTC. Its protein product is CASSTRQGARETQYF.

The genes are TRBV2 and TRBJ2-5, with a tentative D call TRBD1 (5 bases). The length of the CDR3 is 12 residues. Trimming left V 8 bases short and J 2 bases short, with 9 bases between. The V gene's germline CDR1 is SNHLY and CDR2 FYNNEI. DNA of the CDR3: TGTGCCAGCGAACAGGAGCAAGAGACCCAGTACTTC. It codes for CASEQEQETQYF. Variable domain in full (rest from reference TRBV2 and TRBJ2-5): EPEVTQTPSHQVTQMGQEVILRCVPISNHLYFYWYRQILGQKVEFLVSFYNNEISEKSEIFDDQFSVERPDGSNFTLKIRSTKLEDSAMYFCASEQEQETQYFGPGTRLLVL.

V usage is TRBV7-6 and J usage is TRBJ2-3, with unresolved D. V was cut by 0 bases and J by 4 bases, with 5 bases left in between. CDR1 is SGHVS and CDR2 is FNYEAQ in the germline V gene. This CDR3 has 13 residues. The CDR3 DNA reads TGTGCCAGCAGCTTAGCTCCCGCAGATACGCAGTATTTT. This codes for CASSLAPADTQYF.

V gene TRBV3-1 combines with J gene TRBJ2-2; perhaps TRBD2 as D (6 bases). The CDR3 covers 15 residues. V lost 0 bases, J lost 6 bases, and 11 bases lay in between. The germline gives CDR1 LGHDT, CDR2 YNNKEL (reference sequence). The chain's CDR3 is CASSQEGREAGELFF. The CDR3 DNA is TGTGCCAGCAGCCAAGAAGGGCGGGAAGCCGGGGAGCTGTTTTTT.

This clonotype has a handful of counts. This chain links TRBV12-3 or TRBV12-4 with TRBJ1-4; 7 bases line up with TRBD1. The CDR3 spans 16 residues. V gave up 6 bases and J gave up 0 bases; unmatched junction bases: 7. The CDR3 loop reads CASSPQGTSTNEKLFF. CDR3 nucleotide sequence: TGTGCCAGCAGCCCACAGGGGACCTCAACTAATGAAAAACTGTTTTTT.

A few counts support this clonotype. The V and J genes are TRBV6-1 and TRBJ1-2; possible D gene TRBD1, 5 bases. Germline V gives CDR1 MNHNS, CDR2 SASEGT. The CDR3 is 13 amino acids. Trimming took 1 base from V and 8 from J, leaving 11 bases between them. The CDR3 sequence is CASSEGQPWGYTF. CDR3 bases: TGTGCCAGCAGTGAAGGACAGCCCTGGGGCTACACCTTC.

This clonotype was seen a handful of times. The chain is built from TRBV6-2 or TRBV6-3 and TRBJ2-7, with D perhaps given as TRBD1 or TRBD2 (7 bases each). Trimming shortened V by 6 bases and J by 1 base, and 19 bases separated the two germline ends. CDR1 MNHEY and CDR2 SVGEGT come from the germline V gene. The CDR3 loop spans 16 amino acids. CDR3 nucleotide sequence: TGTGCCAGCAGACCCCTCGGGGAGGGGGCATCCTACGAGCAGTACTTC. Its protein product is CASRPLGEGASYEQYF.

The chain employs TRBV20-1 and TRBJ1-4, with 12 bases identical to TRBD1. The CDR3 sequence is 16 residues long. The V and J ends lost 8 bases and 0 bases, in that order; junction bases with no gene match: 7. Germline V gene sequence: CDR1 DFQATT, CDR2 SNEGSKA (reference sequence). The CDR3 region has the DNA TGCAGTACGGGACAGGGGGCTTTTGCAACTAATGAAAAACTGTTTTTT. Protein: CSTGQGAFATNEKLFF.

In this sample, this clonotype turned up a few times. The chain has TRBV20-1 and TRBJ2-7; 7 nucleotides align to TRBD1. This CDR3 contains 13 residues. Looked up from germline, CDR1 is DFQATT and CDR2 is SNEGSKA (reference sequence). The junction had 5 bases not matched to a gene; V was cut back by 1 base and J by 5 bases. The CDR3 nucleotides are TGCAGTGCTAGAGGGCAGGGGGACAACGAGCAGTACTTC. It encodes CSARGQGDNEQYF.

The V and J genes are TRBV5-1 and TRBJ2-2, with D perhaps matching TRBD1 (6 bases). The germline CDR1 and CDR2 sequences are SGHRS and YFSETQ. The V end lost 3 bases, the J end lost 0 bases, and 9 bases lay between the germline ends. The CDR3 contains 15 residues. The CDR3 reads CASSSGHPNTGELFF. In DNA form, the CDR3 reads TGCGCCAGCAGCTCGGGACACCCGAACACCGGGGAGCTGTTTTTT.